These 4 T cell receptor beta chains originate from one sample sequenced in a study of T cells after yellow fever vaccination. TCRdb redid the calling of the 5' RACE reads with MiXCR, one entry per CDR3 protein. The table includes some 96,000 distinct CDR3 sequences, under 9% detected once. The sample here was CD8+ T cells not binding an NS4B(214-222) dextramer, sorted from PBMCs, taken approximately 15 days after the first yellow fever vaccination. The receptors derive from a man aged 18-30 years who received the YFV17D yellow fever vaccine.

This rearrangement joins TRBV28 to TRBJ2-5; 8 bases match TRBD1. CDR1 MDHEN and CDR2 SYDVKM come from the germline V gene. The CDR3 length is 15 residues. Germline trimming cut 3 bases from V and 4 bases from J; bases unmatched to any gene: 7. CDR3: CASSFDRGKGETQYF. The CDR3 DNA follows: TGTGCCAGCAGTTTTGACAGGGGCAAAGGAGAGACCCAGTACTTC. The variable domain in full, with the rest retrieved from reference TRBV28 and TRBJ2-5, is DVKVTQSSRYLVKRTGEKVFLECVQDMDHENMFWYRQDPGLGLRLIYFSYDVKMKEKGDIPEGYSVSREKKERFSLILESASTNQTSMYLCASSFDRGKGETQYFGPGTRLLVL.

The chain recombines TRBV7-6 with TRBJ2-5; 13 bases are a match to TRBD2. J was trimmed by 4 bases and V by 5 bases; bases with no gene match: 4. Germline V CDR1 and CDR2: SGHVS, FNYEAQ. The CDR3 length is 15 residues. The CDR3 DNA follows: TGTGCCAGCAGCCAGGGACTAGCGGGGAGAGAGACCCAGTACTTC. This sequence encodes CASSQGLAGRETQYF.

The chain recombines TRBV4-1 with TRBJ2-5; the D gene is possibly TRBD2 (7 bases). The length of the CDR3 is 15 residues. Germline lookup yields CDR1 MGHRA and CDR2 YSYEKL. V lost 6 bases and J lost 4, with 18 bases in between. DNA of the CDR3: TGCGCCAGCAGGGGACTAAGGGTCAGGGGAGAGACCCAGTACTTC. This translates into CASRGLRVRGETQYF.

This rearrangement joins TRBV29-1 to TRBJ2-1; D remains unclear. The CDR3 length is 18 residues. V lost 0 bases to trimming and J lost 8 bases, with 26 bases between them. The germline V gene encodes CDR1 SQVTM and CDR2 ANQGSEA. For the CDR3, the DNA is TGCAGCGTTGAAGATCGAGAATCCGAGACTCCAAGTTGGTATGAGCAGTTCTTC. It yields the protein CSVEDRESETPSWYEQFF.